Listed below are T cell receptor beta chains from one sample, sequenced in a study of blood T cells in healthy people across ages. In TCRdb, the 5' RACE reads were re-called with MiXCR into one record per CDR3 protein. The repertoire holds about 670,000 distinct CDR3 sequences, with about 50% as singletons. Sequencing was carried out using blood. The receptor source for this set is a woman older than 75 in good health. CDR3s leave out the opening cysteine and the closing phenylalanine or tryptophan.

11	TRBJ1-5	TRBV12-3/TRBV12-4	ASSFRGNQPQH
14	TRBJ2-2	TRBV7-2	ASSFQAGARSGELF
13	TRBJ2-5	TRBV7-9	ASSMARTDQETQY
9	TRBJ2-1	TRBV21-1	ASSRSGRQF
14	TRBJ2-6	TRBV7-9	ASSSPPGVGANVLT
13	TRBJ2-1	TRBV5-6	ASSLGLAGWNEQF
14	TRBJ2-3	TRBV2	ASRVTSGAPTDTQY
13	TRBJ2-1	TRBV7-9	ASSLGSGGDNEQF
10	TRBJ2-6	TRBV9	ASSTGANVLT
10	TRBJ2-5	TRBV28	ASRLKLGTQY
12	TRBJ2-1	TRBV11-2	ASSLEGQTMEQF
12	TRBJ2-3	TRBV10-3	AISRAASTDTQY
14	TRBJ2-5	TRBV13	ASSLGPKQGPETQY
11	TRBJ2-5	TRBV5-1	ASSLDLDGEQY
15	TRBJ2-7	TRBV7-2	ASTLTSGPKPYNEQY
9	TRBJ2-1	TRBV19	ASTDRVSQF
10	TRBJ2-3	TRBV25-1	ASSGPTDTQY
10	TRBJ1-1	TRBV2	ASSAENTEAF
9	TRBJ2-5	TRBV12-3/TRBV12-4	ASSSRKTQY
14	TRBJ2-5	TRBV5-1	ASSLGGGATQETQY
12	TRBJ2-5	TRBV7-9	ASSKFGQTETQY
12	TRBJ2-3	TRBV12-3/TRBV12-4	ASSHGGSADTQY
15	TRBJ2-1	TRBV18	ASSPRLGTSGDNEQF
15	TRBJ2-1	TRBV5-6	VSSLFQRTSGYNEQF
13	TRBJ2-7	TRBV9	ASSASGQGAYEQY
15	TRBJ2-3	TRBV24-1	ATSDKYGIKGTDTQY
11	TRBJ2-3	TRBV27	ASSLQGGDTQY
13	TRBJ2-5	TRBV7-9	ASSPGWAVEETQY
11	TRBJ1-1	TRBV27	ASSHTENTEAF
9	TRBJ1-2	TRBV2	ASSAYYGYT
11	TRBJ2-2	TRBV27	ASSQGGAGELF
13	TRBJ2-5	TRBV7-7	ASSLGGQLQETQY
12	TRBJ2-4	TRBV5-1	ASSPDTAKNIQY
13	NA	TRBV5-6	ASSSIQGSRTEQY
12	TRBJ2-1	TRBV24-1	ATSGQREVNEQF
11	TRBJ2-2	TRBV29-1	SVTGVDTGELF
13	TRBJ2-1	TRBV18	ASSPGVQGGYEQF
13	TRBJ2-7	TRBV21-1	ASSKAFRLNYEQY
11	TRBJ1-2	TRBV7-9	ASSATGNYGYT
13	TRBJ1-2	TRBV6-6	ASSSGAPTWGGYT
12	NA	TRBV7-2	ASSLRTAFNEQY
10	TRBJ1-5	TRBV24-1	ATSDPDQPQH
11	TRBJ1-2	TRBV10-3	AISEAGNYGYT
14	NA	TRBV6-5	ASSYSRGRAHYEQY
14	TRBJ2-7	TRBV28	ASSDNSGTQQYEQY
13	TRBJ2-1	TRBV27	ASSLYAGRDNEQF
11	TRBJ2-5	TRBV18	ASSPGLATEQY